This TCR beta chain was documented in a study of blood T cell repertoires in COVID-19. The CDR3 covers 21 residues. The method was immunoSEQ multiplex PCR; TCRdb's version includes in-frame clones alone and lacks a portion of them. In the table there are about 210,000 clones, around 80% of which are singletons. Sequencing was done on a sample of peripheral blood. The sequence was obtained from a human donor in a cohort sampled during active COVID-19. The chain employs TRBV21-1 and TRBJ1-1; the table's D call, TRBD1, was not checked against the DNA. TRBV21-1 is described as a pseudogene. CDR3 loop: CASSKSGGTGGVPMENTEAFF. CDR3 DNA sequence: TGTGCCAGCAGCAAATCTGGGGGGACAGGGGGCGTACCCATGGAGAACACTGAAGCTTTCTTT.